A single sample gave rise to the 21 T cell receptor beta chains below, sequenced in a study of PD-1 blockade in classical Hodgkin lymphoma. Described time point: cycle 4 day 1 (C4D1), after 6 weeks of nivolumab. No patient escaped relapse after autologous stem cell transplantation, and brentuximab vedotin exposure varied. Method: immunoSEQ multiplex PCR; TCRdb's copy keeps in-frame clones and lacks some. The sample lists 50,000 or so clones, roughly 89% occurring once. Sequenced material: peripheral blood mononuclear cells (PBMCs), taken before the fourth cycle of nivolumab. The receptors come from a human donor with classical Hodgkin lymphoma.

The chain is built from TRBV7-6 and TRBJ2-5, with D unresolved. This CDR3 is 12 amino acids long. Germline V lookup: CDR1 SGHVS, CDR2 FNYEAQ. V lost 7 bases to trimming and J lost 5 bases, with 11 bases between them. The CDR3 nucleotides are TGTGCCAGCACCAAGGCCGGGGAGACCCAGTACTTC. It is translated as CASTKAGETQYF.

The rearrangement uses TRBV6-1 and TRBJ2-3; the match to TRBD2 covers 9 bases. The trim removed 1 base at V and 6 bases at J, leaving 5 bases unmatched. Looked up from germline, CDR1 is MNHNS and CDR2 is SASEGT. CDR3 length: 15 residues. DNA of the CDR3: TGTGCCAGCAGTGAAGGTGGTCTAGCGGGGGATACGCAGTATTTT. It yields the protein CASSEGGLAGDTQYF.

J is TRBJ1-4 and V is TRBV5-1; 9 bases align to TRBD1. V lost 0 bases to trimming and J lost 7 bases; unmatched junction nucleotides: 1. Germline assignment: CDR1 SGHRS and CDR2 YFSETQ. The CDR3 spans 14 residues. CDR3 sequence (DNA): TGCGCCAGCAGCTTGGGGGACAGGGTTGAAAAACTGTTTTTT. Translated: CASSLGDRVEKLFF. Supplemented by reference TRBV5-1 and TRBJ1-4, the full variable domain reads KAGVTQTPRYLIKTRGQQVTLSCSPISGHRSVSWYQQTPGQGLQFLFEYFSETQRNKGNFPGRFSGRQFSNSRSEMNVSTLELGDSALYLCASSLGDRVEKLFFGSGTQLSVL.

The genes are TRBV5-1 and TRBJ2-7; possibly TRBD1 for D (6 bases). The CDR3 spans 16 residues. Looked up from germline, CDR1 is SGHRS and CDR2 is YFSETQ. Trimming cost V 4 bases and J 0 bases, with 17 bases left between them. CDR3 region: CASSPYLTGDSYEQYF. The CDR3 bases are TGCGCCAGCAGCCCCTATTTGACAGGAGACTCCTACGAGCAGTACTTC.

The genes are TRBV6-5 and TRBJ1-5, with D hard to call. The CDR3 has 15 residues. Germline values: CDR1 MNHEY, CDR2 SVGAGI. Trimming shortened V by 5 bases and J by 1 base, and 12 bases separated the two germline ends. The CDR3 protein is CASSVSAGSNQPQHF. CDR3 bases: TGTGCCAGCAGTGTGAGTGCTGGGAGCAATCAGCCCCAGCATTTT.

This clone has a single count. The rearrangement uses TRBV29-1 and TRBJ2-7, with 11 bases fitting TRBD2. V was clipped by 7 bases and J by 3 bases; unmatched bases: 2. CDR1 and CDR2 from the germline V gene are SQVTM and ANQGSEA. The CDR3 has 12 residues. The CDR3 DNA is TGCAGCGGGGGGACTAGCGGCTACGAGCAGTACTTC. Its protein is CSGGTSGYEQYF.

The rearrangement links TRBV7-9 to TRBJ2-7; D may correspond to TRBD1 or TRBD2 (5 bases each). The CDR3 is 12 amino acids. Per germline, CDR1 SEHNR and CDR2 FQNEAQ (reference sequence). V was pared by 6 bases and J by 6 bases, with 12 bases between. CDR3 nucleotide sequence: TGTGCCAGCAGTCCCGGGACGAGCGAGCAGTACTTC. Protein sequence: CASSPGTSEQYF. The full variable domain, its missing parts supplied by reference TRBV7-9 and TRBJ2-7, is DTGVSQNPRHKITKRGQNVTFRCDPISEHNRLYWYRQTLGQGPEFLTYFQNEAQLEKSRLLSDRFSAERPKGSFSTLEIQRTEQGDSAMYLCASSPGTSEQYFGPGTRLTVT.

The gene calls are TRBV4-1 and TRBJ2-6, with D unresolved. The ends were cut back, 3 bases at V and 0 bases at J, with 6 bases in the middle. The CDR3 covers 15 residues. Looked up from germline, CDR1 is MGHRA and CDR2 is YSYEKL. The CDR3 sequence: CASSQGFSGANVLTF. The CDR3 DNA sequence: TGCGCCAGCAGCCAGGGGTTCTCTGGGGCCAACGTCCTGACTTTC.

The chain links TRBV5-1 to TRBJ2-5; D perhaps matches TRBD2 (7 bases). Germline V gene lookup returns CDR1 SGHRS and CDR2 YFSETQ. Deletions cut 2 bases from V and 1 base from J, with 12 bases between. This CDR3 has 15 residues. Here the CDR3 DNA reads TGCGCCAGCAGCTTACAGGGAGGGCGCCAAGAGACCCAGTACTTC. This sequence encodes CASSLQGGRQETQYF.

J is TRBJ1-4 and V is TRBV19, with D possibly being TRBD1 (5 bases). The germline V gene encodes CDR1 LNHDA and CDR2 SQIVND (reference sequence). V lost 5 bases to trimming and J lost 8 bases, with 21 bases between them. The CDR3 is 16 amino acids. The CDR3 spells CASSVNAGSGGEKLFF. DNA for the CDR3: TGTGCCAGTAGTGTCAACGCAGGGTCTGGGGGGGAAAAACTGTTTTTT.

CDR3 sequence reads: CASSLQGWAYEQYF. DNA for the CDR3: TGTGCCAGCTCATTGCAGGGATGGGCCTACGAGCAGTACTTC. The V call is TRBV18, the J call TRBJ2-7, with D possibly TRBD1 on 5 matching bases. Germline V CDR1 and CDR2: KGHSH, LQKENI. The ends were cut back, 5 bases at V and 2 bases at J, with 13 bases in the middle. The CDR3 runs to 14 residues.

The V call is TRBV4-1, the J call TRBJ2-5; D is uncertain. V lost 0 bases and J 7 bases, leaving 9 bases between the germline ends. The CDR3 spans 13 residues. Germline-derived CDR1 and CDR2 are MGHRA and YSYEKL. Here the CDR3 DNA reads TGCGCCAGCAGCCAAGATGGGTCATTGACCCAGTACTTC. Translating gives CASSQDGSLTQYF.

The rearrangement uses TRBV29-1 and TRBJ2-1, with TRBD2 identical over 8 bases. Germline loops: CDR1 SQVTM, CDR2 ANQGSEA. There are 13 residues in the CDR3. With V trimmed by 6 bases and J by 7 bases, 8 bases remained unmatched. The CDR3 region is CSVRRASGNEQFF. CDR3 nucleotides: TGCAGCGTCCGTAGGGCTAGCGGGAATGAGCAGTTCTTC.

The V and J genes are TRBV10-1 and TRBJ2-3; the D is unclear. Germline assignment: CDR1 WNHNN and CDR2 SYGVQD (reference sequence). The CDR3 runs to 13 residues. Trimming left V 8 bases short and J 1 base short, with 10 bases between. This chain's CDR3 is CASSSQGTDTQYF. The CDR3 DNA reads TGCGCCAGCTCGAGTCAGGGCACAGATACGCAGTATTTT.

The chain carries TRBV5-1 and TRBJ2-1, with 10 nucleotides matching TRBD2. Unmatched junction bases numbered 4, after V lost 0 bases and J lost 7 bases. Germline V CDR1 and CDR2: SGHRS, YFSETQ. The length of the CDR3 is 15 residues. CDR3 DNA: TGCGCCAGCAGCTTGGGCGGACTAGCGGAGAATGAGCAGTTCTTC. Amino acids: CASSLGGLAENEQFF.

The genes are TRBV13 and TRBJ2-1; TRBD2 is a possible D gene (6 bases). V was cut by 5 bases and J by 1 base, with 12 bases left in between. This CDR3 contains 15 residues. Looked up from germline, CDR1 is PRHDT and CDR2 is FYEKMQ (reference sequence). CDR3 DNA: TGTGCCAGCAGCCGACTAGGTCTTTCCTACAATGAGCAGTTCTTC. It codes for CASSRLGLSYNEQFF.

The chain couples TRBV7-9 to TRBJ2-6; D could derive from TRBD1 or TRBD2 (6 bases each). V gave up 2 bases and J gave up 2 bases, with 7 bases separating them. The germline gives CDR1 SEHNR, CDR2 FQNEAQ (reference sequence). The CDR3 has 15 amino acids. CDR3 sequence (DNA): TGTGCCAGCAGCTTAAGGGGGGCTGGGGCCAACGTCCTGACTTTC. This translates into CASSLRGAGANVLTF.

The chain employs TRBV13 and TRBJ2-5; D may be TRBD2 (6 bases). The CDR3 is 17 residues long. Deletions cut 2 bases from V and 5 bases from J, with 21 bases between. CDR1 is PRHDT, CDR2 FYEKMQ, per germline (reference sequence). Here the CDR3 reads CASSLREKVGGRETQYF. The DNA for the CDR3 is TGTGCCAGCAGCTTACGGGAGAAGGTGGGAGGACGGGAGACCCAGTACTTC. Based on the CDR3 plus reference TRBV13 and TRBJ2-5, the full variable domain is AAGVIQSPRHLIKEKRETATLKCYPIPRHDTVYWYQQGPGQDPQFLISFYEKMQSDKGSIPDRFSAQQFSDYHSELNMSSLELGDSALYFCASSLREKVGGRETQYFGPGTRLLVL.

This chain links TRBV6-6 with TRBJ1-3; no clear D. The CDR3 is 15 residues long. V dropped 2 bases and J dropped 8 bases, with 16 bases sitting between them. Germline V gene lookup returns CDR1 MNHNY and CDR2 SVGAGI (reference sequence). In nucleotides, the CDR3 is TGTGCCAGCAGTTACCTTAGGGTACGTGGGCACACCATATATTTT. It encodes CASSYLRVRGHTIYF.

This chain joins TRBV5-6 and TRBJ1-1; 10 bases fit TRBD1. The CDR3 totals 14 residues. Germline loops: CDR1 SGHDT, CDR2 YYEEEE. Losses at the gene ends were 3 bases for V and 10 bases for J; bases not matched to a gene: 9. The CDR3 DNA reads as TGTGCCAGCAGCTCGCTTGGGACAGGGGTGGGAGCTTTCTTT. Encoded protein: CASSSLGTGVGAFF. The full variable domain, its missing parts supplied by reference TRBV5-6 and TRBJ1-1, is DAGVTQSPTHLIKTRGQQVTLRCSPKSGHDTVSWYQQALGQGPQFIFQYYEEEERQRGNFPDRFSGHQFPNYSSELNVNALLLGDSALYLCASSSLGTGVGAFFGQGTRLTVV.

The sample holds one count of this clone. The chain combines TRBV11-3 with TRBJ1-5, with 10 bases fitting TRBD1. The CDR3 covers 15 residues. Losses at the gene ends were 4 bases for V and 5 bases for J; bases not matched to a gene: 5. The germline V gene has CDR1 SGHNT and CDR2 YENEEA. CDR3 region: CASSSTGTGDQPQHF. For the CDR3, the DNA is TGTGCCAGCAGCTCAACCGGGACAGGGGATCAGCCCCAGCATTTT. Filled out from reference TRBV11-3 and TRBJ1-5, the complete variable domain reads EAGVVQSPRYKIIEKKQPVAFWCNPISGHNTLYWYLQNLGQGPELLIRYENEEAVDDSQLPKDRFSAERLKGVDSTLKIQPAELGDSAVYLCASSSTGTGDQPQHFGDGTRLSIL.